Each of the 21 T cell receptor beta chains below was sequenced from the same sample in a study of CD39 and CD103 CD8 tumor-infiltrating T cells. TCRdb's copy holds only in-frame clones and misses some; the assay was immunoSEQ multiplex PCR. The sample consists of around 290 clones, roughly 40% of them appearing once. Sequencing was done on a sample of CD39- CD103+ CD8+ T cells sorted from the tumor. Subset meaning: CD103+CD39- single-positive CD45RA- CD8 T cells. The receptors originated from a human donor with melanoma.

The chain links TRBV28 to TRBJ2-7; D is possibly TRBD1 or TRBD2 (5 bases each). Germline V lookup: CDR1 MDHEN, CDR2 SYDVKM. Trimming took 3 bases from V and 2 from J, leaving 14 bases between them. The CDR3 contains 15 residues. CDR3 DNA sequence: TGTGCCAGCAGTTTGGGTCCCGGGGCCCCCTACGAGCAGTACTTC. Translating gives CASSLGPGAPYEQYF.

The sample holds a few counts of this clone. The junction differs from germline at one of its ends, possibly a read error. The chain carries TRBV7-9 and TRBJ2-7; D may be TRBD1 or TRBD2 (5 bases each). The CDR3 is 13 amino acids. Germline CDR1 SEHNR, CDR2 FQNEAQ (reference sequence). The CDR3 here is CASSQGEAYEQYF. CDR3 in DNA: TGCGCCAGCAGCCAGGGAGAAGCCTACGAGCAGTACTTC.

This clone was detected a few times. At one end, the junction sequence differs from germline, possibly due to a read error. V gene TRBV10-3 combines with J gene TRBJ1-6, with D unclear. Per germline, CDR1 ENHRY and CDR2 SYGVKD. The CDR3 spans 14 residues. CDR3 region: CASSYSTYNSPLHF. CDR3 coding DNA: TGTGCCAGCAGTTACTCCACCTATAATTCACCCCTCCACTTT.

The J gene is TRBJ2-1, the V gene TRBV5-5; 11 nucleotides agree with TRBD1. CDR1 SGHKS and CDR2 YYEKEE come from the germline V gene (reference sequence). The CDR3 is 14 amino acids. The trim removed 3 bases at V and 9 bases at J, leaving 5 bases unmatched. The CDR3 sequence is CASSYGQGAFEQFF. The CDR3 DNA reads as TGTGCCAGCAGCTACGGACAGGGGGCGTTTGAGCAGTTCTTC.

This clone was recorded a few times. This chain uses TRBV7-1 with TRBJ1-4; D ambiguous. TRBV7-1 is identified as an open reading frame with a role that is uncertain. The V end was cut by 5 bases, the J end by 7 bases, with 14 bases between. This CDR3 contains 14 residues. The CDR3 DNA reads TGTGCCAGCAGCCCTTTTCGGGGATCTGAAAAACTGTTTTTT. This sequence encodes CASSPFRGSEKLFF.

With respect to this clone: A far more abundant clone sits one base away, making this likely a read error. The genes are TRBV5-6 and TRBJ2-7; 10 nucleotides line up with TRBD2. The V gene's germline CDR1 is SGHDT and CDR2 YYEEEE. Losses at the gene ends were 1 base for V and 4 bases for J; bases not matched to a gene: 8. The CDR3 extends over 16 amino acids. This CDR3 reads CASSLRLAGVRYEQYF. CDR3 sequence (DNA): TGTGCCAGCAGCTTGCGGCTAGCGGGGGTTCGGTACGAGCAGTACTTC.

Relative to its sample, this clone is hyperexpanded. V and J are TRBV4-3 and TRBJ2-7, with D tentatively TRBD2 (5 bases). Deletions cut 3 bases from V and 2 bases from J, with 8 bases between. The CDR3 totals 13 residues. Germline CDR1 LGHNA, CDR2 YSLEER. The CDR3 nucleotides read TGCGCCAGCAGCCAGGGAGAAGCCTACGAGCAGTACTTC. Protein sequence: CASSQGEAYEQYF.

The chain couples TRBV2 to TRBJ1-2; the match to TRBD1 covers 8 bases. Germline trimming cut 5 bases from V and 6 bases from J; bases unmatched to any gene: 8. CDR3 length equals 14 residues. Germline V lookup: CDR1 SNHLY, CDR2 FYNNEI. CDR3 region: CASSHQGAKDGYTF. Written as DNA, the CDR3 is TGTGCCAGCAGTCACCAGGGGGCAAAGGATGGCTACACCTTC.

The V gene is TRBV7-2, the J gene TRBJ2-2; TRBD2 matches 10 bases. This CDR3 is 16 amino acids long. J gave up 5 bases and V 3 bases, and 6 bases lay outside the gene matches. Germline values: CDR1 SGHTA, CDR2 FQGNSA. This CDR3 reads CASSFLAGGGTGELFF. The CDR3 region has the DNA TGTGCCAGCAGCTTTTTAGCGGGAGGAGGGACCGGGGAGCTGTTTTTT. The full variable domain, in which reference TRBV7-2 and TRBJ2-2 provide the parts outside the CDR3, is GAGVSQSPSNKVTEKGKDVELRCDPISGHTALYWYRQSLGQGLEFLIYFQGNSAPDKSGLPSDRFSAERTGGSVSTLTIQRTQQEDSAVYLCASSFLAGGGTGELFFGEGSRLTVL.

The CDR3 reads CASSEAGLLAISNQPQHF. In nucleotides, the CDR3 is TGTGCCAGCAGTGAAGCGGGACTCTTAGCCATTAGCAATCAGCCCCAGCATTTT. The chain carries TRBV2 and TRBJ1-5; perhaps TRBD1 as D (5 bases). Germline V gene data show CDR1 as SNHLY and CDR2 as FYNNEI. The CDR3 extends over 18 amino acids. V was trimmed by 0 bases and J by 0 bases, leaving 15 bases between them.

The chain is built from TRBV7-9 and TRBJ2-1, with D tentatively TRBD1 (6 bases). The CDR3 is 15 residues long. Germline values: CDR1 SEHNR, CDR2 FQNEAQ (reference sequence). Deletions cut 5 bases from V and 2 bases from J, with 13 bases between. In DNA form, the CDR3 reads TGTGCCAGCAGCCGTGGGGGCAGGACCTACAATGAGCAGTTCTTC. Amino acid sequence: CASSRGGRTYNEQFF.

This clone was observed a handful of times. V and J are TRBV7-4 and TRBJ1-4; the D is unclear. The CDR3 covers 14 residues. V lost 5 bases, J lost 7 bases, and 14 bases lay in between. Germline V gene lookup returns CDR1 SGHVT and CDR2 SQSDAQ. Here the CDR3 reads CASSPFRGSEKLFF. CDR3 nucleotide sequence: TGTGCCAGCAGCCCTTTTCGGGGATCTGAAAAACTGTTTTTT. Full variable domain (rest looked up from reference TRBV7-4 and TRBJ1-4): GAGVSQSPRYKVAKRGRDVALRCDSISGHVTLYWYRQTLGQGSEVLTYSQSDAQRDKSGRPSGRFSAERPERSVSTLKIQRTEQGDSAVYLCASSPFRGSEKLFFGSGTQLSVL.

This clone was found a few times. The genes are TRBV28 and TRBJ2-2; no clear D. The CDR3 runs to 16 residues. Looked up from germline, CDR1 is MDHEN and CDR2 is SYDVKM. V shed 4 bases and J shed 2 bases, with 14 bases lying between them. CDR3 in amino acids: CASSSPQVGNTGELFF. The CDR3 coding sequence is TGTGCCAGCAGTTCCCCCCAGGTTGGCAACACCGGGGAGCTGTTTTTT. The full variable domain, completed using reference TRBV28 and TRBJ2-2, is DVKVTQSSRYLVKRTGEKVFLECVQDMDHENMFWYRQDPGLGLRLIYFSYDVKMKEKGDIPEGYSVSREKKERFSLILESASTNQTSMYLCASSSPQVGNTGELFFGEGSRLTVL.

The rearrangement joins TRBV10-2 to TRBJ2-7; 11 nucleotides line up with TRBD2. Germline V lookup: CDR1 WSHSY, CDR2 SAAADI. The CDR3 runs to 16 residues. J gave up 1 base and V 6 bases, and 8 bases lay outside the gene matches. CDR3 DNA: TGCGCCAGCAGCGTCGGACTAGCGGGTCCATCCTACGAGCAGTACTTC. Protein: CASSVGLAGPSYEQYF.

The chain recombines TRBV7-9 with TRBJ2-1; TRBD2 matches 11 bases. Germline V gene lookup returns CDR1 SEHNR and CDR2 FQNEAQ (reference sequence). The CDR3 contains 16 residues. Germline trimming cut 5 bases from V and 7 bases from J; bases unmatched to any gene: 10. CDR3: CASSHLAGGQLNEQFF. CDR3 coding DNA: TGTGCCAGCAGCCATTTAGCGGGGGGGCAACTAAATGAGCAGTTCTTC.

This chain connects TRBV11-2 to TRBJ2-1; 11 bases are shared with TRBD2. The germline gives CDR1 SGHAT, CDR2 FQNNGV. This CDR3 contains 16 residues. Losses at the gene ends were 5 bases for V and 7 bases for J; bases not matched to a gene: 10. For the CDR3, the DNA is TGTGCCAGCAGCCATTTAGCGGGGGGGCAACTAAATGAGCAGTTCTTC. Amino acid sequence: CASSHLAGGQLNEQFF.

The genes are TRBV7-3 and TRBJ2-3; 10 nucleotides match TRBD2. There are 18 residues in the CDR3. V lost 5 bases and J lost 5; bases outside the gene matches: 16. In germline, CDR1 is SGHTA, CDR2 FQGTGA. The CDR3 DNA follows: TGTGCCAGCAGCCCCTCGTGGGTAGCGGGAGGCGGTGTAGATACGCAGTATTTT. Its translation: CASSPSWVAGGGVDTQYF.

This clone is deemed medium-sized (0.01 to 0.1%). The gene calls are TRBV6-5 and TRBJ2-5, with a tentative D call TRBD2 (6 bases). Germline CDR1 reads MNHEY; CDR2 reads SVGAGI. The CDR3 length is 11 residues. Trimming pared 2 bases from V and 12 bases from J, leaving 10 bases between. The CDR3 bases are TGTGCCAGCAGTTACGGGGGACTGAAGTACTTC. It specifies CASSYGGLKYF.

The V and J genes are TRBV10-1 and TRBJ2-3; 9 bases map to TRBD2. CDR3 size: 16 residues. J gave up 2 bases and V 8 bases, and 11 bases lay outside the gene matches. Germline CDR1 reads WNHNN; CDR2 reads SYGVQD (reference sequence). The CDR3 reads CASPGGGLALTDTQYF. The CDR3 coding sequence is TGCGCCAGCCCTGGGGGGGGACTAGCCCTCACAGATACGCAGTATTTT.

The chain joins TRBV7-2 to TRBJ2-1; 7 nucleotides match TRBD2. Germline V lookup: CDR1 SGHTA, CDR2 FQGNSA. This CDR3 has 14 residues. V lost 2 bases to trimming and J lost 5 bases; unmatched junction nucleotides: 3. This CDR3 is CASSLNAGDNEQFF. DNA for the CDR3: TGTGCCAGCAGCTTAAATGCGGGGGACAATGAGCAGTTCTTC. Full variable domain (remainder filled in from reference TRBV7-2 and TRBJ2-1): GAGVSQSPSNKVTEKGKDVELRCDPISGHTALYWYRQSLGQGLEFLIYFQGNSAPDKSGLPSDRFSAERTGGSVSTLTIQRTQQEDSAVYLCASSLNAGDNEQFFGPGTRLTVL.

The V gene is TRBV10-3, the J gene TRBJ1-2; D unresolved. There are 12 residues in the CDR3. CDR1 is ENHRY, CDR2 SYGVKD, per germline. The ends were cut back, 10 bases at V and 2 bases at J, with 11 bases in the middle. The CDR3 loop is CARGGSNYGYTF. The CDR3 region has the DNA TGTGCCAGGGGTGGAAGCAACTATGGCTACACCTTC.